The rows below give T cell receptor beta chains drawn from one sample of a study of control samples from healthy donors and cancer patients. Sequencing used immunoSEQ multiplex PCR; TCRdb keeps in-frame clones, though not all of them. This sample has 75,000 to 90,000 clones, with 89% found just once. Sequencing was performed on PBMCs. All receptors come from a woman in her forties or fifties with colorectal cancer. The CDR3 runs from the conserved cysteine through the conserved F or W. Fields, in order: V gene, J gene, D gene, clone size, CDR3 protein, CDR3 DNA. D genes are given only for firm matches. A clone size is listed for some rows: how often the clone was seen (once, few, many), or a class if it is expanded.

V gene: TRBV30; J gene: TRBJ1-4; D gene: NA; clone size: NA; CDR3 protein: CAWSVEGEKLFF; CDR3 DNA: TGTGCCTGGAGTGTGGAGGGGGAAAAACTGTTTTTT
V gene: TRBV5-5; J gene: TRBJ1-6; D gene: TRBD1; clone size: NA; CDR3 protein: CASSQGVDRRNSPLHF; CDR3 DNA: TGTGCCAGCAGCCAAGGTGTGGACAGGCGGAATTCACCCCTCCACTTT
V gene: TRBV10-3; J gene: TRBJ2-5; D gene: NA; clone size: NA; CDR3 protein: CAISEGRLDQETQYF; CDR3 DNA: TGTGCCATCAGTGAAGGCAGGCTAGACCAAGAGACCCAGTACTTC
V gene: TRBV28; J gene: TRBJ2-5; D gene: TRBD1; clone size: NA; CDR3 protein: CASRLGQGRWETQYF; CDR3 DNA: TGTGCCAGCAGATTGGGACAGGGTAGATGGGAGACCCAGTACTTC
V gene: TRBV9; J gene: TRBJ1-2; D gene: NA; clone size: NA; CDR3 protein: CASSVGWGETYGYTF; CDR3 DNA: TGTGCCAGCAGCGTAGGATGGGGGGAAACCTATGGCTACACCTTC
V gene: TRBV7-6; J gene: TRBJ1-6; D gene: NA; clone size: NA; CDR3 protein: CASSLSPAGYNSPLHF; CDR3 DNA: TGTGCCAGCAGCCTAAGTCCGGCAGGCTATAATTCACCCCTCCACTTT
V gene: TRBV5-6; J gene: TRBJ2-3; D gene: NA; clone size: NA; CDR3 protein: CASSSETDTQYF; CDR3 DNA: TGTGCCAGCAGCTCCGAGACGGATACGCAGTATTTT
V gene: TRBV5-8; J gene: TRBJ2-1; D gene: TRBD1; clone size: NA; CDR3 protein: CASSLEAGGSLDLSYNEQFF; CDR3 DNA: TGTGCCAGCAGCTTGGAGGCAGGGGGCAGTTTGGACCTCTCCTACAATGAGCAGTTCTTC
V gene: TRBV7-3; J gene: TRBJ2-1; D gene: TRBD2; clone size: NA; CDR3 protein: CASKTGGRNYNEQFF; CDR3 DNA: TGTGCCAGCAAAACAGGCGGGAGGAACTACAATGAGCAGTTCTTC
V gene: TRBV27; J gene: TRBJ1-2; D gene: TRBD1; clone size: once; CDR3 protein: CASRGQGWNYGYTF; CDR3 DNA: TGTGCCAGCAGGGGACAGGGTTGGAACTATGGCTACACCTTC
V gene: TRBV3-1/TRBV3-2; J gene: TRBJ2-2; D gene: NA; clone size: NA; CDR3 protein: CASSQAGTEGAGELFF; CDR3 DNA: TGTGCCAGCAGCCAAGCCGGGACTGAAGGCGCCGGGGAGCTGTTTTTT
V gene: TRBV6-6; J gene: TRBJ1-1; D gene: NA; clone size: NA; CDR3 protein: CASRMDTLNTEAFF; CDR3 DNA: TGTGCCAGCAGAATGGACACTCTGAACACTGAAGCTTTCTTT
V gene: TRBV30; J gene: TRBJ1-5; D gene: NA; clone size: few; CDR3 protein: CAWSVDPGDSNQPQHF; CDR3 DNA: TGTGCCTGGAGTGTCGATCCAGGGGATAGCAATCAGCCCCAGCATTTT
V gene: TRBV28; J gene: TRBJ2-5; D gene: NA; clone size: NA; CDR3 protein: CASSLRGGGLGLQETQYF; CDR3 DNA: TGTGCCAGCAGTTTAAGAGGTGGGGGCTTGGGGCTCCAAGAGACCCAGTACTTC
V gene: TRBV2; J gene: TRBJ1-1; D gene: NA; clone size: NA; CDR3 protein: CASRVQENTEAFF; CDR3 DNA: TGTGCCAGCAGGGTCCAGGAGAACACTGAAGCTTTCTTT
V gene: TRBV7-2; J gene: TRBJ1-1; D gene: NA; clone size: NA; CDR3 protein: CASSLQQATEAFF; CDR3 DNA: TGTGCCAGCAGCTTACAACAGGCCACTGAAGCTTTCTTT
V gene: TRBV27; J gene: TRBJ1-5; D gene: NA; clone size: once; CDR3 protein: CASSLWGQGQPQHF; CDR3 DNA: TGTGCCAGCAGTTTATGGGGGCAGGGACAGCCCCAGCATTTT